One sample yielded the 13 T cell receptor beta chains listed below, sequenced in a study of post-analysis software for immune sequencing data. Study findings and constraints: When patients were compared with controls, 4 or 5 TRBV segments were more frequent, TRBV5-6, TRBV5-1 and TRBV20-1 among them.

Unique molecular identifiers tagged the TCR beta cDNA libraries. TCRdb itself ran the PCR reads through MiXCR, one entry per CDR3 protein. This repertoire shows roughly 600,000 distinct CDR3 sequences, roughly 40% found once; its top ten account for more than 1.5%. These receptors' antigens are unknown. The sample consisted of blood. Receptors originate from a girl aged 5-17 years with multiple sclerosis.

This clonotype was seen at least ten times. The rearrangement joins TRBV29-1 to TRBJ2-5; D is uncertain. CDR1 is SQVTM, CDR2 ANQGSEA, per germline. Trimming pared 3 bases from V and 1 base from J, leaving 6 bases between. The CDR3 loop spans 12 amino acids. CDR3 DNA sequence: TGCAGCGTTGAGGGCGGCCAAGAGACCCAGTACTTC. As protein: CSVEGGQETQYF.

CDR3 DNA sequence: TGCGCCAGCAGCTTCCAGGGGGCAAAACCTGAGCAGTTCTTC. Translated: CASSFQGAKPEQFF. The V call is TRBV5-1, the J call TRBJ2-1, with 8 positions matching TRBD1. CDR3 length: 14 residues. CDR1 SGHRS and CDR2 YFSETQ come from the germline V gene. Trimming at V came to 2 bases and at J to 9 bases, leaving 7 bases not matched to a gene.

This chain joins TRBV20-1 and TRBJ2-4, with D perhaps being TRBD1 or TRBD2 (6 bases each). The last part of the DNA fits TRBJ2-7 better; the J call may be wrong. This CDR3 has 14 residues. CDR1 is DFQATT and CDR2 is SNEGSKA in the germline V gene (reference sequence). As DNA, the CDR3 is TGCAGTGCTAGAGATACTGGAGGGGGTTACGAGCAGTACTTC. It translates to CSARDTGGGYEQYF.

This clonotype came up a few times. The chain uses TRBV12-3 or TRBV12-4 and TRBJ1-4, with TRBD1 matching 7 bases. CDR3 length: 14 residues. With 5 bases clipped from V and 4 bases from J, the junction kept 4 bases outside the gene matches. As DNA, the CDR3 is TGTGCCAGCAGTCCGACAGGGAATAATGAAAAACTGTTTTTT. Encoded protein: CASSPTGNNEKLFF.

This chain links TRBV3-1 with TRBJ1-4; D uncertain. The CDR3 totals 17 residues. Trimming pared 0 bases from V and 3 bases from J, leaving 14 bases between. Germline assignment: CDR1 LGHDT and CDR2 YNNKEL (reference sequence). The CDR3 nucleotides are TGTGCCAGCAGCCAAGAGCCGATTTTTATCTCTAATGAAAAACTGTTTTTT. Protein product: CASSQEPIFISNEKLFF.

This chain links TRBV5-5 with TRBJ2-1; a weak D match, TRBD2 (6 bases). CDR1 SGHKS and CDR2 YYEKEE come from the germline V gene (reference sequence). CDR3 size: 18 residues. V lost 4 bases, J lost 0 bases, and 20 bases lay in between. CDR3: CASSRTGSGPHSYNEQFF. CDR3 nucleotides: TGTGCCAGCAGCCGCACGGGCAGCGGGCCCCACTCCTACAATGAGCAGTTCTTC.

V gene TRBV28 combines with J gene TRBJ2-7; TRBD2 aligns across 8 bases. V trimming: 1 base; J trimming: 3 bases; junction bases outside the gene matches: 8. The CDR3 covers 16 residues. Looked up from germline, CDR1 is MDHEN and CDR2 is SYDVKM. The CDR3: CASSLFLSGSVYEQYF. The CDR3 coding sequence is TGTGCCAGCAGTTTATTCCTCAGCGGGAGTGTCTACGAGCAGTACTTC.

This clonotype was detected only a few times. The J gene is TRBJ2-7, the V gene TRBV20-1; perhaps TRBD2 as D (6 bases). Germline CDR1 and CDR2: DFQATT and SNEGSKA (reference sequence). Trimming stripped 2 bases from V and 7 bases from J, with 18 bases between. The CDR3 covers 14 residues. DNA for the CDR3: TGCAGTGCTAGACAGGGAGGTCCGTTCGGGGAGCAGTACTTC. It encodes CSARQGGPFGEQYF.

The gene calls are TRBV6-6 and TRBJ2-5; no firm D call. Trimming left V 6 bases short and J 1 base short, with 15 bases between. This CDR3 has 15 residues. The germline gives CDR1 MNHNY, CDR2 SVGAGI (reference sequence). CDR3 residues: CASSFPRVLQETQYF. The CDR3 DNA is TGTGCCAGCAGCTTCCCCCGGGTTCTCCAAGAGACCCAGTACTTC.

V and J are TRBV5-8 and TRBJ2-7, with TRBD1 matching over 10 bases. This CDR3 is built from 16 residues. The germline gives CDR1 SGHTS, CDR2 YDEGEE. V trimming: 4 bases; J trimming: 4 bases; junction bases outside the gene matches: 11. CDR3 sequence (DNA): TGTGCCAGCAGCGCCGTCCCGGGACAGGGGTCTTACGAGCAGTACTTC. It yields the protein CASSAVPGQGSYEQYF.

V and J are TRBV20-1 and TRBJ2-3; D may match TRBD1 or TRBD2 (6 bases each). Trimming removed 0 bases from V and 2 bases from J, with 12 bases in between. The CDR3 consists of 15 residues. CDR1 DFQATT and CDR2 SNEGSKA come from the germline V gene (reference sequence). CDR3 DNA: TGCAGTGCTAGAGATGGGGGGCTGTTCACAGATACGCAGTATTTT. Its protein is CSARDGGLFTDTQYF.

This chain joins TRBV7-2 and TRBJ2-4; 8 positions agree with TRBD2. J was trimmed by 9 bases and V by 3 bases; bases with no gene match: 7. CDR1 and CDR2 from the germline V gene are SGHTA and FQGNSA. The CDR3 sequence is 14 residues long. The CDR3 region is CASSFGLAGVIQYF. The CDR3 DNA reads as TGTGCCAGCAGCTTTGGACTAGCCGGAGTCATTCAGTACTTC.

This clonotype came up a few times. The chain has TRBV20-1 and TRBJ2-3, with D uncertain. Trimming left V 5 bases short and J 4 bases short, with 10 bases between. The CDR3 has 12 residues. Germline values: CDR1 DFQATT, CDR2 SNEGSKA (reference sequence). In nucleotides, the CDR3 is TGCAGTGCTGCCGAAGCAGCAGATACGCAGTATTTT. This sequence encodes CSAAEAADTQYF.